This TCR beta chain was captured in a study of beta chain features in type 1 diabetes. General study findings and limits: A closer apparent resemblance between naive, central memory and Treg TCRB repertoires was seen in patients than in healthy donors.

This clone was seen at least ten times. Its antigen remains unknown. The investigators reverse transcribed all of the isolated RNA, so they sequenced expressed TCRB transcripts. TCRdb's copy holds only in-frame clones and misses some; the assay was immunoSEQ multiplex PCR. The table lists about 150,000 clones, less than 11% of them singletons, with around 1.4% in the top ten. Looked up from germline, CDR1 is GTSNPN and CDR2 is SVGIG (reference sequence). There are 14 residues in the CDR3. Trimming pared 1 base from V and 7 bases from J, leaving 14 bases between. This chain joins TRBV30 and TRBJ1-5, with TRBD1 as a possible D gene (6 bases). Sample: naive CD4+ T cells from blood. The receptor was isolated from a man between 18 and 29 years old in good health. CDR3 nucleotides: TGTGCCTGGAGTGCCAATAGGGGGGGCCAGCCCCAGCATTTT. This gives the protein CAWSANRGGQPQHF.